This TCR beta chain is drawn from a study of OX40 agonist ivuxolimab in advanced cancers. Study as a whole: Partial responses were achieved by three patients: one hepatocellular carcinoma, two cutaneous melanoma.

Between the trimmed V and J ends, which lost 2 bases and 4 bases, there was a span of 16 bases. Germline CDR1 and CDR2: SGHDT and YYEEEE. The CDR3 extends over 16 amino acids. Using immunoSEQ multiplex PCR, the repertoire was profiled, and TCRdb retains in-frame clones only, with some absent. The sample lists 95,000 to 150,000 clones, 80% to 95% occurring once. Comment on this clone: Antigen unknown.

Study-wide results and caveats: Some nonresponders likewise displayed low normalized T-cell clonal expansion. People who partly responded at 0.1-3.0 mg/kg had some of the least clonal expansion seen.

Autoimmune disease history or systemic immunosuppression led to patient exclusion. This specimen consisted of CD4+ or CD8+ T cells sorted from blood, obtained in a trial of the OX40 agonist ivuxolimab. The gene calls are TRBV5-6 and TRBJ1-3; D is possibly TRBD1 (5 bases). The clonotype was recovered from an adult with an advanced solid tumor such as melanoma, head and neck, liver or kidney cancer. The CDR3 DNA follows: TGTGCCAGCAGCTTTCCCACCCTCGGGGGAGGAAACACCATATATTTT. It codes for CASSFPTLGGGNTIYF.